A selection of T cell receptor beta chains follows, all from one sample in a study of blood T cell repertoires in COVID-19. This table comes from immunoSEQ multiplex PCR, and its TCRdb copy is limited to in-frame clones, with some not included. The data contain about 180,000 clones, nearly 90% of them seen just once; the ten biggest clones take up roughly 2%. The specimen was peripheral blood. These receptors all stem from a man between 18 and 29 years old who had recovered from COVID-19. CDR3s include the opening cysteine and the closing phenylalanine or tryptophan. Each record gives: D gene, J gene, V gene, clone size, CDR3 DNA, CDR3 protein. D genes are given only for firm matches. Size is omitted from some rows. Given values are once, few, many or a class for expanded clones.

D gene: .; J gene: TRBJ2-3; V gene: TRBV5-1; clone size: few; CDR3 DNA: TGCGCCAGCAGCTTGGGAATGGGCTCGGGAGAGGGAGATACGCAGTATTTT; CDR3 protein: CASSLGMGSGEGDTQYF
D gene: TRBD2; J gene: TRBJ2-3; V gene: TRBV15; clone size: .; CDR3 DNA: TGTGCCACCAGCAGACTAGCGGGAGACACAGATACGCAGTATTTT; CDR3 protein: CATSRLAGDTDTQYF
D gene: .; J gene: TRBJ2-1; V gene: TRBV6-4; clone size: .; CDR3 DNA: TGTGCCAGCAGTGACCCAGGAGGTGGGAGCTCCTACAATGAGCAGTTCTTC; CDR3 protein: CASSDPGGGSSYNEQFF
D gene: .; J gene: TRBJ2-7; V gene: TRBV7-7; clone size: .; CDR3 DNA: TGTGCTAGCAGCTTAGCCCCAAACTCCTACGAGCAGTACTTC; CDR3 protein: CASSLAPNSYEQYF
D gene: TRBD1; J gene: TRBJ1-2; V gene: TRBV24-1; clone size: .; CDR3 DNA: TGTGCCACCAGTGATTCGACAGGGGTGGGGGCATACACCTTC; CDR3 protein: CATSDSTGVGAYTF
D gene: .; J gene: TRBJ1-2; V gene: TRBV5-5; clone size: .; CDR3 DNA: TGTGCCAGCAGCCTGGCGTCGGAGGGCTACACCTTC; CDR3 protein: CASSLASEGYTF
D gene: TRBD2; J gene: TRBJ2-1; V gene: TRBV18; clone size: .; CDR3 DNA: TGTGCCAGCTCACCGCCTAGCGGGAGAGGCGGTGAGCAGTTCTTC; CDR3 protein: CASSPPSGRGGEQFF
D gene: .; J gene: TRBJ1-3; V gene: TRBV7-8; clone size: once; CDR3 DNA: TGTGCCAGCAGCCTCAGGACAGAGGGAAACACCATATATTTT; CDR3 protein: CASSLRTEGNTIYF
D gene: TRBD2; J gene: TRBJ2-2; V gene: TRBV5-4; clone size: .; CDR3 DNA: TGTGCCAGCAGCCTGGAGCGGGAGAGAGCCGGGGAGCTGTTTTTT; CDR3 protein: CASSLERERAGELFF
D gene: TRBD1; J gene: TRBJ2-2; V gene: TRBV7-2; clone size: .; CDR3 DNA: TGTGCCAGCAGCGGGGACAGGGGAAGCACCGGGGAGCTGTTTTTT; CDR3 protein: CASSGDRGSTGELFF
D gene: .; J gene: TRBJ2-2; V gene: TRBV5-4; clone size: .; CDR3 DNA: TGTGCCAGCAGCTTGGGGGGGGCCGGGGAGCTGTTTTTT; CDR3 protein: CASSLGGAGELFF
D gene: TRBD2; J gene: TRBJ2-1; V gene: TRBV6-1; clone size: once; CDR3 DNA: TGTGCCAGCAGTGAACGGACTAGCGTCGTCTTC; CDR3 protein: CASSERTSVVF
D gene: .; J gene: TRBJ2-3; V gene: TRBV6-2/TRBV6-3; clone size: once; CDR3 DNA: TGTGCCAGCAGTCCGCAGAGCGTGGAGGATACGCAGTATTTT; CDR3 protein: CASSPQSVEDTQYF
D gene: TRBD1; J gene: TRBJ1-1; V gene: TRBV6-2/TRBV6-3; clone size: .; CDR3 DNA: TGTGCCAGCAGTCGCAGGACAGGGTTCACTGAAGCTTTCTTT; CDR3 protein: CASSRRTGFTEAFF
D gene: .; J gene: TRBJ1-2; V gene: TRBV10-2; clone size: .; CDR3 DNA: TGCGCCAGCAGTGAGCAGGGGCTTGGCTACACCTTC; CDR3 protein: CASSEQGLGYTF
D gene: .; J gene: TRBJ1-4; V gene: TRBV14; clone size: .; CDR3 DNA: TGTGCCAGCAGCCAAGGGGCCTATCGTAATGAAAAACTGTTTTTT; CDR3 protein: CASSQGAYRNEKLFF
D gene: .; J gene: TRBJ2-5; V gene: TRBV23-1; clone size: .; CDR3 DNA: TGCGCCAGCAGTCAATACAGTAATGGAGGATTAGAGACCCAGTACTTC; CDR3 protein: CASSQYSNGGLETQYF
D gene: TRBD2; J gene: TRBJ2-7; V gene: TRBV6-5; clone size: once; CDR3 DNA: TGTGCCAGCCAAGTGGGGGGGAGCTACGAGCAGTACTTC; CDR3 protein: CASQVGGSYEQYF
D gene: .; J gene: TRBJ1-5; V gene: TRBV28; clone size: .; CDR3 DNA: TGTGCCAGCAGTTTAATCGTTAGCAATCAGCCCCAGCATTTT; CDR3 protein: CASSLIVSNQPQHF
D gene: TRBD2; J gene: TRBJ2-1; V gene: TRBV24-1; clone size: .; CDR3 DNA: TGTGCCACCAGTGATCCCCCCGGAAGACTAGCGGGAGGGAGGGATGAGCAGTTCTTC; CDR3 protein: CATSDPPGRLAGGRDEQFF
D gene: .; J gene: TRBJ1-1; V gene: TRBV11-2; clone size: .; CDR3 DNA: TGTGCCAGCAGCTTGAGGACTGCTTACACTGAAGCTTTCTTT; CDR3 protein: CASSLRTAYTEAFF
D gene: .; J gene: TRBJ2-1; V gene: TRBV6-5; clone size: .; CDR3 DNA: TGTGCCAGCAGTTACCGGGGGGCAAGGAATGAGCAGTTCTTC; CDR3 protein: CASSYRGARNEQFF
D gene: .; J gene: TRBJ2-2; V gene: TRBV6-5; clone size: .; CDR3 DNA: TGTGCCAGCAGTCCCACACCGAACACCGGGGAGCTGTTTTTT; CDR3 protein: CASSPTPNTGELFF
D gene: TRBD2; J gene: TRBJ2-1; V gene: TRBV15; clone size: .; CDR3 DNA: TGTGCCACCAGCATTAGACTAGCGATCAATGAGCAGTTCTTC; CDR3 protein: CATSIRLAINEQFF
D gene: .; J gene: TRBJ1-4; V gene: TRBV7-9; clone size: few; CDR3 DNA: TGTGCCAGCAGCCCCAGAGGTGAGGGTGAAAAACTGTTTTTT; CDR3 protein: CASSPRGEGEKLFF
D gene: .; J gene: TRBJ1-1; V gene: TRBV5-6; clone size: .; CDR3 DNA: TGTGCCAGCAGCCCTTGGGGGGAGAACACTGAAGCTTTCTTT; CDR3 protein: CASSPWGENTEAFF
D gene: TRBD2; J gene: TRBJ2-7; V gene: TRBV9; clone size: .; CDR3 DNA: TGTGCCAGCAGCGGAGAGCGGGACCACCTATGGGAGCAGTACTTC; CDR3 protein: CASSGERDHLWEQYF
D gene: TRBD1; J gene: TRBJ2-5; V gene: TRBV5-6; clone size: .; CDR3 DNA: TGTGCCAGCAGCTTTCCAGGGGGCGGGGAGACCCAGTACTTC; CDR3 protein: CASSFPGGGETQYF
D gene: .; J gene: TRBJ2-2; V gene: TRBV6-2/TRBV6-3; clone size: .; CDR3 DNA: TGTGCCAGCAGTTACTGGGGGGACACCGGGGAGCTGTTTTTT; CDR3 protein: CASSYWGDTGELFF
D gene: .; J gene: TRBJ2-5; V gene: TRBV15; clone size: .; CDR3 DNA: TGTGCCACCAGCAGTACTCGTGGGACTTTGGAGACCCAGTACTTC; CDR3 protein: CATSSTRGTLETQYF
D gene: .; J gene: TRBJ1-1; V gene: TRBV10-2; clone size: .; CDR3 DNA: TGCGCCAGCACCCCCCCAGGGGTGAACACTGAAGCTTTCTTT; CDR3 protein: CASTPPGVNTEAFF
D gene: .; J gene: TRBJ2-3; V gene: TRBV7-9; clone size: few; CDR3 DNA: TGTGCCAGCAGCTCCTTAGGAGTGGACCGGGGTACGCAGTATTTT; CDR3 protein: CASSSLGVDRGTQYF
D gene: .; J gene: TRBJ2-2; V gene: TRBV7-2; clone size: few; CDR3 DNA: TGTGCCAGCAGCGCGGACTCTTCGGCCGGGGAGCTGTTTTTT; CDR3 protein: CASSADSSAGELFF
D gene: TRBD1; J gene: TRBJ1-1; V gene: TRBV5-4; clone size: .; CDR3 DNA: TGTGCCAGCAGCCTGGACAGGGCGGTTGAAGCTTTCTTT; CDR3 protein: CASSLDRAVEAFF
D gene: .; J gene: TRBJ1-6; V gene: TRBV7-3; clone size: few; CDR3 DNA: TGTGCCAGCAGCTTATCAGGGATCAATTCACCCCTCCACTTT; CDR3 protein: CASSLSGINSPLHF
D gene: .; J gene: TRBJ1-3; V gene: TRBV7-2; clone size: few; CDR3 DNA: TGTGCCAGCAGCTCCGACAGTGCTGGAAACACCATATATTTT; CDR3 protein: CASSSDSAGNTIYF
D gene: .; J gene: TRBJ2-4; V gene: TRBV5-6; clone size: .; CDR3 DNA: TGTGCCGTCTCCGGACACCAGTACTTC; CDR3 protein: CAVSGHQYF
D gene: TRBD2; J gene: TRBJ2-5; V gene: TRBV2; clone size: .; CDR3 DNA: TGTGCCAGCAGGAGGGTAGCGGGCGGGGAGACCCAGTACTTC; CDR3 protein: CASRRVAGGETQYF
D gene: .; J gene: TRBJ1-5; V gene: TRBV12-3/TRBV12-4; clone size: .; CDR3 DNA: TGTGCCAGCAGGTTACATAGCAATCAGCCCCAGCATTTT; CDR3 protein: CASRLHSNQPQHF
D gene: .; J gene: TRBJ1-1; V gene: TRBV14; clone size: .; CDR3 DNA: TGTGCCAGCACCCTCACAGGGAAGGACACTGAAGCTTTCTTT; CDR3 protein: CASTLTGKDTEAFF
D gene: .; J gene: TRBJ1-5; V gene: TRBV28; clone size: .; CDR3 DNA: TGTGCCAGCAGTTTATATGGGGGACTGCATCAGCCCCAGCATTTT; CDR3 protein: CASSLYGGLHQPQHF
D gene: .; J gene: TRBJ2-3; V gene: TRBV19; clone size: .; CDR3 DNA: TGTGCCAGTAGTATAGTAGCACTCACAGATACGCAGTATTTT; CDR3 protein: CASSIVALTDTQYF
D gene: TRBD2; J gene: TRBJ2-2; V gene: TRBV29-1; clone size: once; CDR3 DNA: TGCAGCGTCGGGACTAGCGGAATGAACACCGGGGAGCTGTTTTTT; CDR3 protein: CSVGTSGMNTGELFF
D gene: TRBD2; J gene: TRBJ2-1; V gene: TRBV7-2; clone size: .; CDR3 DNA: TGTGCCAGCAGCTCATCCGGGACTAGAACCTACAATGAGCAGTTCTTC; CDR3 protein: CASSSSGTRTYNEQFF
D gene: TRBD2; J gene: TRBJ2-3; V gene: TRBV7-2; clone size: .; CDR3 DNA: TGTGCCAGCAGCTTCCCGGCTAGCGGGCGCCTAGATACGCAGTATTTT; CDR3 protein: CASSFPASGRLDTQYF
D gene: TRBD1; J gene: TRBJ2-7; V gene: TRBV28; clone size: .; CDR3 DNA: TGTGCCACCCTGGGACAGGGGGGACCTTACGAGCAGTACTTC; CDR3 protein: CATLGQGGPYEQYF
D gene: .; J gene: TRBJ2-1; V gene: TRBV11-3; clone size: .; CDR3 DNA: TGTGCCAGCAGTCCTGGGCCCTACAATGAGCAGTTCTTC; CDR3 protein: CASSPGPYNEQFF
D gene: TRBD1; J gene: TRBJ2-7; V gene: TRBV29-1; clone size: .; CDR3 DNA: TGCAGCGTCTCACCGGGACAGGGGTTCCACGAGCAGTACTTC; CDR3 protein: CSVSPGQGFHEQYF
D gene: .; J gene: TRBJ2-7; V gene: TRBV19; clone size: .; CDR3 DNA: TGTGCCAGTCGCGACGGCGGGACCTCCCTGGGCGAGCAGTACTTC; CDR3 protein: CASRDGGTSLGEQYF
D gene: TRBD2; J gene: TRBJ2-5; V gene: TRBV7-9; clone size: once; CDR3 DNA: TGTGCCAGCAGCGGAGGGGGAGGGACTAGCGAGACCCAGTACTTC; CDR3 protein: CASSGGGGTSETQYF
D gene: TRBD1; J gene: TRBJ1-3; V gene: TRBV7-3; clone size: .; CDR3 DNA: TGTGCCAGCAGCTCCGGGACAGGGGCTTCTGGAAACACCATATATTTT; CDR3 protein: CASSSGTGASGNTIYF
D gene: .; J gene: TRBJ2-5; V gene: TRBV19; clone size: .; CDR3 DNA: TGTGCCAGTAGTATATACGGACAGCCCGGGGGGTCCCAGTACTTC; CDR3 protein: CASSIYGQPGGSQYF
D gene: .; J gene: TRBJ2-1; V gene: TRBV7-2; clone size: .; CDR3 DNA: TGTGCCAGCAGCTTAATCCGGGAGCTACACAATGAGCAGTTCTTC; CDR3 protein: CASSLIRELHNEQFF
D gene: .; J gene: TRBJ2-2; V gene: TRBV5-4; clone size: .; CDR3 DNA: TGTGCCAGCAGCTTTGGCAACACCGGGGAGCTGTTTTTT; CDR3 protein: CASSFGNTGELFF